The 21 T cell receptor beta chains below come from one sample, sequenced in a study of glioma-infiltrating T cells after dendritic cell vaccination. Stated time point: after dendritic cell vaccination, including at tumor progression/relapse. Assay: immunoSEQ multiplex PCR; the TCRdb copy retains only in-frame clones and omits some. The sample includes about 65,000 clones, approximately 89% of them seen just once. This specimen was blood, taken after dendritic cell vaccination. These receptors originate from a human donor with glioblastoma.

V usage is TRBV6-6 and J usage is TRBJ2-1; 9 positions match TRBD2. There are 16 residues in the CDR3. V was pared by 0 bases and J by 7 bases, with 7 bases of the junction left unmatched. Germline V lookup: CDR1 MNHNY, CDR2 SVGAGI (reference sequence). The CDR3 coding sequence is TGTGCCAGCAGTTACTCGAAGGCGGGGGGGCCTAATGAGCAGTTCTTC. Translated: CASSYSKAGGPNEQFF.

J is TRBJ2-7 and V is TRBV6-5, with 7 positions matching TRBD1. Germline V gene data show CDR1 as MNHEY and CDR2 as SVGAGI. The CDR3 loop spans 15 amino acids. Losses at the gene ends were 7 bases for V and 3 bases for J; bases not matched to a gene: 12. CDR3 residues: CASMGPRQGNYEQYF. Written as DNA, the CDR3 is TGTGCCAGCATGGGTCCGAGACAGGGTAACTACGAGCAGTACTTC.

This clone was seen just once. The chain is built from TRBV5-1 and TRBJ1-1; no clear D gene. V gave up 7 bases and J gave up 1 base, with 8 bases separating them. Germline V lookup: CDR1 SGHRS, CDR2 YFSETQ. The CDR3 runs to 12 residues. The CDR3 DNA follows: TGCGCCAGCGGTCCGGGGAACACTGAAGCTTTCTTT. Its translation is CASGPGNTEAFF.

This clone was picked up a small number of times. This CDR3 is CASSLNGAIRNSNQPQHF. In DNA, the CDR3 is TGTGCCAGCAGCTTGAATGGGGCTATAAGAAATAGCAATCAGCCCCAGCATTTT. The chain links TRBV5-6 to TRBJ1-5; D might be TRBD1 (5 bases). Looked up from germline, CDR1 is SGHDT and CDR2 is YYEEEE. Trimming pared 1 base from V and 0 bases from J, leaving 17 bases between. This CDR3 contains 18 residues.

This chain links TRBV27 with TRBJ1-1; TRBD1 might be the D (6 bases). This CDR3 region has 14 residues. Trimming took 4 bases from V and 3 from J, leaving 12 bases between them. Germline V gene data show CDR1 as MNHEY and CDR2 as SMNVEV (reference sequence). The CDR3 sequence: CASSSQGWDTEAFF. The CDR3 DNA follows: TGTGCCAGCAGTTCACAGGGTTGGGACACTGAAGCTTTCTTT.

V and J are TRBV4-3 and TRBJ2-7; 8 bases align to TRBD2. J lost 0 bases, V lost 4 bases, and 8 bases had no gene match. CDR1 and CDR2 from the germline V gene are LGHNA and YSLEER. The CDR3 totals 16 residues. The CDR3 sequence is CASSRGRTSGSYEQYF. The CDR3 nucleotides are TGCGCCAGCAGCCGGGGGCGTACTAGCGGCTCCTACGAGCAGTACTTC.

The CDR3 coding sequence is TGCGCCAGCAGCCAAGATCGGGGGAGGGGGGCTTTCTTT. Translation: CASSQDRGRGAFF. This chain joins TRBV4-3 and TRBJ1-1, with D maybe TRBD1 (6 bases). The CDR3 has 13 residues. The V and J ends lost 0 bases and 11 bases respectively, with 13 bases between them. The germline V gene has CDR1 LGHNA and CDR2 YSLEER.

This chain joins TRBV30 and TRBJ2-7; no clear D gene. Trimming stripped 1 base from V and 0 bases from J, with 10 bases between. Germline V gene sequence: CDR1 GTSNPN, CDR2 SVGIG (reference sequence). The length of the CDR3 is 14 residues. The CDR3 spells CAWSEGRNSYEQYF. CDR3 nucleotide sequence: TGTGCCTGGAGTGAAGGCAGGAACTCCTACGAGCAGTACTTC.

This sequence joins TRBV12-5 and TRBJ1-2; 10 bases fit TRBD1. This CDR3 region has 14 residues. The germline V gene has CDR1 LGHNT and CDR2 FRNRAP. V lost 5 bases to trimming and J lost 4 bases; unmatched junction nucleotides: 4. The CDR3 DNA reads TGTGCTAGTGGTAGGGACAGGGGCCCCTATGGCTACACCTTC. Translation gives CASGRDRGPYGYTF.

J is TRBJ1-1 and V is TRBV4-2, with D possibly TRBD1 on 5 matching bases. This CDR3 spans 15 amino acids. The germline V gene has CDR1 LGHNA and CDR2 YNFKEQ. Trimming shortened V by 3 bases and J by 2 bases, and 13 bases separated the two germline ends. Here the CDR3 reads CASSQGEGINTEAFF. The CDR3 DNA follows: TGTGCCAGCAGCCAGGGGGAGGGAATTAACACTGAAGCTTTCTTT.

The chain links TRBV4-3 to TRBJ2-7; 10 nucleotides align to TRBD1. After removal of 4 bases from V and 6 bases from J, the junction contained 3 bases not matched to a gene. Germline CDR1 reads LGHNA; CDR2 reads YSLEER. The CDR3 has 13 amino acids. The CDR3 reads CASSPRQGAEQYF. DNA of the CDR3: TGCGCCAGCAGCCCTCGACAGGGGGCCGAGCAGTACTTC.

The V and J genes are TRBV11-2 and TRBJ2-1; 12 bases are shared with TRBD1. The CDR3 contains 18 residues. J gave up 0 bases and V 6 bases, and 9 bases lay outside the gene matches. Germline values: CDR1 SGHAT, CDR2 FQNNGV. DNA for the CDR3: TGTGCCAGCAGTATCGGGACAGGGGGCGCGTTCTCCTACAATGAGCAGTTCTTC. Translated: CASSIGTGGAFSYNEQFF.

The CDR3 sequence: CASSQEQVHSATNEKLFF. CDR3 sequence (DNA): TGTGCCAGCAGCCAAGAACAGGTGCACAGTGCAACTAATGAAAAACTGTTTTTT. The chain uses TRBV14 and TRBJ1-4; TRBD1 is a possible D gene (5 bases). The germline gives CDR1 SGHDN, CDR2 FVKESK. This CDR3 comprises 18 residues. Trimming cost V 0 bases and J 0 bases, with 14 bases left between them.

CDR3 nucleotides: TGTGCCAGCAAGCGGGTAGGGATCACTGAAGCTTTCTTT. Translation gives CASKRVGITEAFF. The chain recombines TRBV6-1 with TRBJ1-1; D gene uncertain. Between the trimmed V and J ends, which lost 7 bases and 4 bases, there was a span of 13 bases. CDR3 size: 13 residues. The V gene's germline CDR1 is MNHNS and CDR2 SASEGT.

The chain uses TRBV29-1 and TRBJ2-1; 9 bases are shared with TRBD1. V lost 6 bases and J lost 7; bases outside the gene matches: 10. The CDR3 spans 14 residues. Germline V lookup: CDR1 SQVTM, CDR2 ANQGSEA. The DNA of the CDR3 is TGCAGCGTGGCTACCGGGACAGGGTCGAATGAGCAGTTCTTC. Protein sequence: CSVATGTGSNEQFF.

This sequence joins TRBV5-6 and TRBJ1-1, with D hard to call. The CDR3 consists of 11 residues. CDR1 and CDR2 (germline): SGHDT, YYEEEE. V was cut by 0 bases and J by 8 bases, with 5 bases left in between. The CDR3, as DNA: TGTGCCAGCAGCTTGGACAGCGAAGCTTTCTTT. The encoded protein is CASSLDSEAFF.

V usage is TRBV7-2 and J usage is TRBJ2-1, with 8 bases fitting TRBD2. V lost 11 bases and J lost 3; bases outside the gene matches: 6. The germline CDR1 and CDR2 sequences are SGHTA and FQGNSA. The CDR3 contains 13 residues. The CDR3 bases are TGTGCCCCCGGGGGGGTGCTCTACAATGAGCAGTTCTTC. It translates to CAPGGVLYNEQFF.

This chain connects TRBV7-7 to TRBJ2-5; possible D gene TRBD1, 5 bases. V dropped 1 base and J dropped 2 bases, with 11 bases sitting between them. The CDR3 consists of 15 residues. The germline gives CDR1 SSHAT, CDR2 FNYEAQ (reference sequence). The CDR3 sequence is CASSLGVAGQETQYF. CDR3 in DNA: TGTGCCAGCAGCTTAGGTGTGGCAGGGCAAGAGACCCAGTACTTC. Full variable domain (remainder filled in from reference TRBV7-7 and TRBJ2-5): GAGVSQSPRYKVTKRGQDVTLRCDPISSHATLYWYQQALGQGPEFLTYFNYEAQPDKSGLPSDRFSAERPEGSISTLTIQRTEQRDSAMYRCASSLGVAGQETQYFGPGTRLLVL.

This clone was picked up one time. The rearrangement uses TRBV9 and TRBJ2-1, with TRBD2 identical over 10 bases. Per germline, CDR1 SGDLS and CDR2 YYNGEE. The CDR3 contains 14 residues. Germline trimming cut 4 bases from V and 5 bases from J; bases unmatched to any gene: 3. The CDR3 loop reads CASSIAGGNNEQFF. The CDR3 nucleotides read TGTGCCAGCAGCATAGCGGGAGGCAACAATGAGCAGTTCTTC.

On this clone: The sample holds other DNA sequences that translate to the same CDR3. The chain has TRBV18 and TRBJ1-2; the D gene is possibly TRBD1 (5 bases). The germline V gene encodes CDR1 KGHSH and CDR2 LQKENI. This CDR3 has 13 amino acids. Trimming removed 2 bases at V and 8 bases at J, with 12 bases between. The CDR3 nucleotides are TGTGCCAGCTCACCATCGGACACACGGGGCTACACCTTC. The encoded protein is CASSPSDTRGYTF.

The J gene is TRBJ2-3, the V gene TRBV19; D possibly corresponds to TRBD1 (5 bases). The V and J ends lost 7 bases and 1 base respectively, with 9 bases between them. The CDR3 consists of 13 residues. Germline CDR1 reads LNHDA; CDR2 reads SQIVND (reference sequence). The CDR3 DNA reads as TGTGCCAGTATGAAACAGGGCACAGATACGCAGTATTTT. Residues: CASMKQGTDTQYF.